Listed here are 18 T cell receptor beta chains from one sample, sequenced in a study of T cells after yellow fever vaccination. One entry per CDR3 protein results from TCRdb running MiXCR on the 5' RACE reads. The sample records a few hundred thousand distinct CDR3 sequences, about 15% being singletons. The material sequenced was PBMCs, taken less than 6 days after the first yellow fever vaccination. The receptor set was obtained from a man younger than 30 who received the YFV17D yellow fever vaccine.

This clonotype has a handful of counts. The rearrangement joins TRBV5-8 to TRBJ2-1, with D possibly being TRBD1 (5 bases). Germline CDR1 SGHTS, CDR2 YDEGEE. This CDR3 has 14 amino acids. The V end lost 3 bases, the J end lost 2 bases, and 9 bases lay between the germline ends. CDR3 sequence: CASSSSGPYNEQFF. As DNA, the CDR3 is TGTGCCAGCAGCTCATCAGGGCCCTACAATGAGCAGTTCTTC. The whole variable domain, filled in from reference TRBV5-8 and TRBJ2-1, reads EAGVTQSPTHLIKTRGQQATLRCSPISGHTSVYWYQQALGLGLQFLLWYDEGEERNRGNFPPRFSGRQFPNYSSELNVNALELEDSALYLCASSSSGPYNEQFFGPGTRLTVL.

The rearrangement links TRBV7-3 to TRBJ2-5; the match to TRBD2 covers 11 bases. Trimming removed 6 bases from V and 7 bases from J; junction bases left unmatched: 13. CDR1 and CDR2 (germline): SGHTA, FQGTGA. The CDR3 loop spans 16 amino acids. In DNA, the CDR3 is TGTGCCAGCAGGCCCGATAGCGGGGGGGCAGCGGCGACCCAGTACTTC. It codes for CASRPDSGGAAATQYF.

For this clonotype: One end of the junction is discordant with germline, which a read error may explain. As DNA, the CDR3 is TGTGCCAGCAGGGGGCAGGACACCGAGGAGCTGTTTTTT. Its protein is CASRGQDTEELFF. The chain uses TRBV7-3 and TRBJ2-2; D perhaps matches TRBD1 (5 bases). Germline lookup yields CDR1 SGHTA and CDR2 FQGTGA. CDR3 length equals 13 residues.

V gene TRBV29-1 combines with J gene TRBJ2-3; the match to TRBD2 covers 9 bases. Trimming took 5 bases from V and 5 from J; bases not matched to a gene: 14. Germline CDR1 and CDR2: SQVTM and ANQGSEA. This CDR3 comprises 16 residues. In nucleotides, the CDR3 is TGCAGCGTTAATCGACGACTAGCGGCCGTGGGAGATACGCAGTATTTT. Amino acid sequence: CSVNRRLAAVGDTQYF.

This clonotype turned up a few times. V is TRBV4-2 and J is TRBJ2-1; 8 bases align to TRBD2. This CDR3 is 19 amino acids long. J gave up 3 bases and V 4 bases, and 17 bases lay outside the gene matches. Germline V lookup: CDR1 LGHNA, CDR2 YNFKEQ. The CDR3 is CASSPSGVASGSIYNEQFF. DNA of the CDR3: TGTGCCAGCAGCCCCTCAGGGGTGGCTAGCGGGTCGATCTACAATGAGCAGTTCTTC.

This chain links TRBV12-3 or TRBV12-4 with TRBJ1-5; tentative D call: TRBD1 (5 bases). The CDR3 length is 15 residues. V was trimmed by 4 bases and J by 3 bases, leaving 13 bases between them. The chain's CDR3 is CASSSGDDVNQPQHF. As DNA, the CDR3 is TGTGCCAGCAGTTCGGGGGATGATGTCAATCAGCCCCAGCATTTT.

The V and J genes are TRBV7-2 and TRBJ1-6; D ambiguous. This CDR3 comprises 16 residues. Germline CDR1 reads SGHTA; CDR2 reads FQGNSA. The V end lost 4 bases, the J end lost 1 base, and 11 bases lay between the germline ends. The CDR3: CASSYTAVSYNSPLHF. CDR3 bases: TGTGCCAGCAGCTACACTGCGGTATCCTATAATTCACCCCTCCACTTT. The variable domain in full, with the rest retrieved from reference TRBV7-2 and TRBJ1-6, is GAGVSQSPSNKVTEKGKDVELRCDPISGHTALYWYRQSLGQGLEFLIYFQGNSAPDKSGLPSDRFSAERTGGSVSTLTIQRTQQEDSAVYLCASSYTAVSYNSPLHFGNGTRLTVT.

This clonotype was recorded a few times. This chain uses TRBV3-1 with TRBJ1-5, with TRBD1 matching 8 bases. The CDR3 is made up of 15 amino acids. The germline CDR1 and CDR2 sequences are LGHDT and YNNKEL (reference sequence). J lost 4 bases, V lost 1 base, and 3 bases had no gene match. As DNA, the CDR3 is TGTGCCAGCAGCCAAGGGACAGGGCCAAATCAGCCCCAGCATTTT. This translates into CASSQGTGPNQPQHF.

The chain has TRBV5-5 and TRBJ2-5, with D possibly matching TRBD1 (6 bases). The V end was cut by 1 base, the J end by 5 bases, with 9 bases between. Germline lookup yields CDR1 SGHKS and CDR2 YYEKEE (reference sequence). CDR3 length: 13 amino acids. The CDR3, as DNA: TGTGCCAGCAGCTTGCCCCAGGGGGAGACCCAGTACTTC. Translating it yields CASSLPQGETQYF.

There are a few counts of this clonotype. This chain joins TRBV18 and TRBJ2-7, with D possibly being TRBD2 (6 bases). The CDR3 runs to 13 residues. V dropped 4 bases and J dropped 4 bases, with 11 bases sitting between them. Germline V lookup: CDR1 KGHSH, CDR2 LQKENI. Here the CDR3 DNA reads TGTGCCAGCTCACGCCCCGGAGGGTACGAGCAGTACGTC. Translated, it gives CASSRPGGYEQYV.

The genes are TRBV5-1 and TRBJ2-1; 7 bases agree with TRBD1. CDR3 size: 15 residues. The junction had 13 bases not matched to a gene; V was cut back by 4 bases and J by 9 bases. Germline V gene data show CDR1 as SGHRS and CDR2 as YFSETQ. CDR3 nucleotide sequence: TGCGCCAGCAGCACACAGGGGTTAGATCTTTCTGAGCAGTTCTTC. Its translation is CASSTQGLDLSEQFF.

The sample holds a few counts of this clonotype. This chain joins TRBV5-6 and TRBJ2-2; D possibly matches TRBD1 or TRBD2 (5 bases each). V was shortened by 0 bases and J by 4 bases, with 13 bases between the two germline ends. The CDR3 runs to 16 residues. CDR1 SGHDT and CDR2 YYEEEE come from the germline V gene. The CDR3 reads CASSLDVRAGTGELFF. DNA for the CDR3: TGTGCCAGCAGCTTGGACGTCAGGGCGGGCACCGGGGAGCTGTTTTTT.

V and J are TRBV20-1 and TRBJ2-1, with TRBD2 identical over 11 bases. Germline-derived CDR1 and CDR2 are DFQATT and SNEGSKA (reference sequence). The CDR3 totals 18 residues. J lost 5 bases, V lost 3 bases, and 15 bases had no gene match. The CDR3 sequence is CSARGYLITSGGDNEQFF. The CDR3 nucleotides read TGCAGTGCTAGGGGTTACCTAATTACTAGCGGGGGAGACAATGAGCAGTTCTTC.

This clonotype has only a few counts. J is TRBJ1-2 and V is TRBV12-3 or TRBV12-4; D gene ambiguous. Trimming removed 5 bases from V and 10 bases from J, with 17 bases in between. This CDR3 spans 13 amino acids. The CDR3 here is CASSPEPLDDYTF. The CDR3 coding sequence is TGTGCCAGCAGTCCAGAGCCCCTAGACGACTACACCTTC.

In this sample, this clonotype turned up a few times. The genes are TRBV10-3 and TRBJ2-3; D call uncertain. Germline values: CDR1 ENHRY, CDR2 SYGVKD. The V and J ends lost 6 bases and 5 bases respectively, with 15 bases between them. This CDR3 contains 14 residues. Here the CDR3 reads CAIRQTDSGDTQYF. The CDR3 DNA is TGTGCCATCAGGCAGACCGATTCAGGAGATACGCAGTATTTT.

The rearrangement links TRBV7-2 to TRBJ2-2; D ambiguous. The CDR3 runs to 14 residues. Trimming cost V 2 bases and J 6 bases, with 10 bases left between them. Germline CDR1 is SGHTA and CDR2 is FQGNSA. The CDR3 region has the DNA TGTGCCAGCAGCTTAATGTATGAGGCCGGGGAGCTGTTTTTT. As protein: CASSLMYEAGELFF. Complete variable domain (other parts from reference TRBV7-2 and TRBJ2-2): GAGVSQSPSNKVTEKGKDVELRCDPISGHTALYWYRQSLGQGLEFLIYFQGNSAPDKSGLPSDRFSAERTGGSVSTLTIQRTQQEDSAVYLCASSLMYEAGELFFGEGSRLTVL.

Concerning this clonotype: Since no conserved phenylalanine or tryptophan closes the CDR3, a read error is the likely cause. It is unclear where the CDR3 begins or ends on the DNA, so no DNA is shown, and the CDR3 is as TCRdb lists it. V and J are TRBV29-1 and TRBJ1-2. Per the germline V gene, CDR1 is SQVTM and CDR2 is ANQGSEA. With termini counted, the CDR3 has 8 amino acids. CDR3 region: CSVDGSTD.

The rearrangement joins TRBV7-9 to TRBJ1-2; D is unclear. Trimming cost V 3 bases and J 10 bases, with 9 bases left between them. The CDR3 is made up of 11 amino acids. Germline assignment: CDR1 SEHNR and CDR2 FQNEAQ (reference sequence). The CDR3 bases are TGTGCCAGCAGCTTTGGGGTATTCTACACCTTC. Protein sequence: CASSFGVFYTF.